Shown below are 26 T cell receptor beta chains from a single sample sequenced in a study of cytomegalovirus exposure and HLA in healthy donors. This PCR relied on a set of 60 Vbeta primers and 13 Jbeta primers. The table came from immunoSEQ multiplex PCR; TCRdb's copy has only in-frame clones and leaves some out. The data show approximately 98,000 clones, around 75% seen once. Source material: PBMCs. Receptors were obtained from a man between 18 and 35 years old in good health and CMV-seropositive.

This clone has a single count. The chain carries TRBV28 and TRBJ1-3; D is undetermined. The CDR3 extends over 18 amino acids. Trimming shortened V by 7 bases and J by 0 bases, and 22 bases separated the two germline ends. Germline-derived CDR1 and CDR2 are MDHEN and SYDVKM. The CDR3 region is CASTERLEYLYSGNTIYF. CDR3 nucleotide sequence: TGTGCCAGCACCGAACGCCTCGAGTACCTTTACTCTGGAAACACCATATATTTT.

The chain couples TRBV11-2 to TRBJ2-7; D remains unclear. In germline, CDR1 is SGHAT, CDR2 FQNNGV. This CDR3 contains 14 residues. With 0 bases removed from V and 0 bases from J, the gap between germline ends came to 6 bases. The CDR3 sequence is CASSLDFSSYEQYF. CDR3 bases: TGTGCCAGCAGCTTAGATTTCAGCTCCTACGAGCAGTACTTC.

This clone has just a few counts. This chain uses TRBV6-1 with TRBJ1-6, with TRBD1 identical over 10 bases. Germline CDR1 is MNHNS and CDR2 is SASEGT. The CDR3 is made up of 15 amino acids. With V trimmed by 4 bases and J by 8 bases, 5 bases remained unmatched. The CDR3 DNA reads TGTGCCAGCAGTGCGGCGACAGGGGGCGATTCACCCCTCCACTTT. This codes for CASSAATGGDSPLHF.

The V call is TRBV11-2, the J call TRBJ2-3, with 10 bases matching TRBD2. After removal of 5 bases from V and 7 bases from J, the junction contained 12 bases not matched to a gene. Per the germline V gene, CDR1 is SGHAT and CDR2 is FQNNGV. CDR3 length: 16 residues. CDR3 DNA sequence: TGTGCCAGCAGCGCGATTCTAGCGGGGGCATTTAATACGCAGTATTTT. Its protein product is CASSAILAGAFNTQYF.

In DNA, the CDR3 is TGTGCCAGCAGGTGGACAGGGGCTAATGAAAAACTGTTTTTT. Protein product: CASRWTGANEKLFF. This chain uses TRBV28 with TRBJ1-4; 9 bases line up with TRBD1. Trimming cost V 6 bases and J 3 bases; bases outside gene matches: 2. The CDR3 consists of 14 residues. Looked up from germline, CDR1 is MDHEN and CDR2 is SYDVKM.

The rearrangement uses TRBV29-1 and TRBJ1-4; TRBD1 agrees at 10 bases. Germline lookup yields CDR1 SQVTM and CDR2 ANQGSEA. This CDR3 comprises 12 residues. V gave up 5 bases and J gave up 14 bases; unmatched junction bases: 8. CDR3 bases: TGCAGCGTTAACCCGGGACAGGGGAATCTGTTTTTT. It is translated as CSVNPGQGNLFF.

The CDR3 DNA is TGTGCCAGCAGAGGACAGGGGGATGAGCAGTTCTTC. Translation: CASRGQGDEQFF. V usage is TRBV6-5 and J usage is TRBJ2-1, with 10 bases matching TRBD1. Per the germline V gene, CDR1 is MNHEY and CDR2 is SVGAGI. Trimming removed 6 bases from V and 8 bases from J; junction bases left unmatched: 1. The CDR3 consists of 12 residues.

This clone was picked up one time. The rearrangement joins TRBV6-5 to TRBJ2-1, with D hard to call. Germline V gene lookup returns CDR1 MNHEY and CDR2 SVGAGI. This CDR3 is 11 amino acids long. V dropped 6 bases and J dropped 6 bases, with 6 bases sitting between them. The CDR3 DNA is TGTGCCAGCAGGCGCCTCAATGAGCAGTTCTTC. Protein: CASRRLNEQFF.

The chain carries TRBV30 and TRBJ2-7; tentatively, D is TRBD1 (6 bases). The CDR3 spans 12 residues. The V end lost 3 bases, the J end lost 1 base, and 7 bases lay between the germline ends. The germline V gene has CDR1 GTSNPN and CDR2 SVGIG (reference sequence). Written as DNA, the CDR3 is TGTGCCTGGAGAGGGGGATCCTACGAGCAGTACTTC. The encoded protein is CAWRGGSYEQYF.

The chain carries TRBV4-2 and TRBJ1-3; weak D call: TRBD1 (6 bases). V shed 0 bases and J shed 1 base, with 7 bases lying between them. This CDR3 contains 15 residues. Germline V lookup: CDR1 LGHNA, CDR2 YNFKEQ. The CDR3 DNA is TGTGCCAGCAGCCAAGATACAGGGTCTGGAAACACCATATATTTT. Residues: CASSQDTGSGNTIYF.

The chain uses TRBV6-1 and TRBJ1-3; a possible D gene is TRBD1 (5 bases). Germline CDR1 and CDR2: MNHNS and SASEGT. The CDR3 extends over 14 amino acids. The V end lost 6 bases, the J end lost 0 bases, and 9 bases lay between the germline ends. CDR3 amino acids: CASRDSSSGNTIYF. The CDR3 DNA reads as TGTGCCAGCAGAGACAGTAGCTCTGGAAACACCATATATTTT.

The gene calls are TRBV7-8 and TRBJ2-7; 7 bases map to TRBD2. The V segment lost 0 bases and the J segment 5 bases; nucleotides outside the gene matches: 4. CDR1 and CDR2 from the germline V gene are SGHVS and FQNEAQ. This CDR3 is built from 14 residues. The CDR3 region has the DNA TGTGCCAGCAGCTTAGCTTCGGGGGGACACGAGCAGTACTTC. It translates to CASSLASGGHEQYF.

The J gene is TRBJ1-5, the V gene TRBV11-2; TRBD1 matches 7 bases. Germline CDR1 is SGHAT and CDR2 is FQNNGV. The junction had 11 bases not matched to a gene; V was cut back by 8 bases and J by 7 bases. The CDR3 totals 14 residues. This CDR3 reads CASSPGQAKQPQHF. The CDR3 coding sequence is TGTGCCAGCTCTCCTGGACAGGCAAAACAGCCCCAGCATTTT. The variable domain in full, completed from reference TRBV11-2 and TRBJ1-5, reads EAGVAQSPRYKIIEKRQSVAFWCNPISGHATLYWYQQILGQGPKLLIQFQNNGVVDDSQLPKDRFSAERLKGVDSTLKIQPAKLEDSAVYLCASSPGQAKQPQHFGDGTRLSIL.

This chain connects TRBV4-1 to TRBJ2-7; D perhaps matches TRBD2 (7 bases). The CDR3 covers 12 residues. Trimming left V 4 bases short and J 6 bases short, with 10 bases between. CDR1 MGHRA and CDR2 YSYEKL come from the germline V gene. The CDR3 region has the DNA TGCGCCAGCAGCCCGAGGGGGGGCGAGCAGTACTTC. It translates to CASSPRGGEQYF.

V is TRBV5-1 and J is TRBJ2-1, with TRBD1 identical over 7 bases. CDR1 SGHRS and CDR2 YFSETQ come from the germline V gene. J gave up 1 base and V 4 bases, and 5 bases lay outside the gene matches. The CDR3 length is 15 residues. CDR3 nucleotide sequence: TGCGCCAGCAGCCCGCAGGGGGATTCCTACAATGAGCAGTTCTTC. Translating it yields CASSPQGDSYNEQFF.

The rearrangement links TRBV10-2 to TRBJ1-6; the match to TRBD1 covers 7 bases. This CDR3 contains 17 residues. Germline CDR1 reads WSHSY; CDR2 reads SAAADI. Unmatched junction bases numbered 12, after V lost 10 bases and J lost 0 bases. Written as DNA, the CDR3 is TGCGCCACTTCCGACAGGGCGATTAGCTCCTATAATTCACCCCTCCACTTT. Its protein product is CATSDRAISSYNSPLHF.

The chain uses TRBV30 and TRBJ2-7; 9 bases are shared with TRBD1. Germline loops: CDR1 GTSNPN, CDR2 SVGIG (reference sequence). Germline trimming cut 1 base from V and 3 bases from J; bases unmatched to any gene: 4. The CDR3 is made up of 14 amino acids. The CDR3 loop is CAWSEQGAYYEQYF. The CDR3 nucleotides are TGTGCCTGGAGTGAACAGGGGGCTTACTACGAGCAGTACTTC.

The chain couples TRBV7-2 to TRBJ2-5; 12 nucleotides match TRBD2. Per germline, CDR1 SGHTA and CDR2 FQGNSA. With V trimmed by 5 bases and J by 5 bases, 9 bases remained unmatched. The CDR3 has 16 residues. The chain's CDR3 is CASSPGTSGPRETQYF. In nucleotides, the CDR3 is TGTGCCAGCAGCCCCGGGACTAGCGGGCCCCGGGAGACCCAGTACTTC.

The rearrangement links TRBV14 to TRBJ1-3, with D unresolved. Trimming stripped 5 bases from V and 0 bases from J, with 17 bases between. The germline gives CDR1 SGHDN, CDR2 FVKESK. CDR3 length equals 17 residues. This CDR3 is CASSSKVLQNSGNTIYF. As DNA, the CDR3 is TGTGCCAGCAGCTCCAAGGTACTACAAAACTCTGGAAACACCATATATTTT.

This clone showed up just a few times. This chain connects TRBV30 to TRBJ1-4; D is unclear. The CDR3 is 15 amino acids. Trimming cost V 0 bases and J 1 base, with 9 bases left between them. CDR1 is GTSNPN and CDR2 is SVGIG in the germline V gene (reference sequence). CDR3: CAWSVRSGTNEKLFF. The DNA of the CDR3 is TGTGCCTGGAGTGTACGGAGCGGAACTAATGAAAAACTGTTTTTT.

This clone was recorded once. The chain has TRBV6-1 and TRBJ2-5; a weak D match, TRBD2 (6 bases). Germline CDR1 MNHNS, CDR2 SASEGT. Deletions cut 7 bases from V and 2 bases from J, with 14 bases between. The CDR3 contains 14 residues. CDR3 region: CASMAGRLQETQYF. In DNA, the CDR3 is TGTGCCAGCATGGCGGGAAGGTTACAAGAGACCCAGTACTTC.

The chain links TRBV11-2 to TRBJ1-2; possibly TRBD1 for D (5 bases). Germline V gene lookup returns CDR1 SGHAT and CDR2 FQNNGV. The CDR3 consists of 14 residues. The V and J ends lost 0 bases and 4 bases respectively, with 9 bases between them. The CDR3 DNA sequence: TGTGCCAGCAGCTTAGATCAGGGTGGCTATGGCTACACCTTC. This gives the protein CASSLDQGGYGYTF. The whole variable domain, remainder taken from reference TRBV11-2 and TRBJ1-2, is EAGVAQSPRYKIIEKRQSVAFWCNPISGHATLYWYQQILGQGPKLLIQFQNNGVVDDSQLPKDRFSAERLKGVDSTLKIQPAKLEDSAVYLCASSLDQGGYGYTFGSGTRLTVV.

The chain is built from TRBV27 and TRBJ1-5; D gene uncertain. V dropped 5 bases and J dropped 2 bases, with 16 bases sitting between them. The CDR3 extends over 16 amino acids. Germline V lookup: CDR1 MNHEY, CDR2 SMNVEV (reference sequence). The CDR3 region has the DNA TGTGCCAGCAGTCCCTTGGGCCCTCAGGGCAATCAGCCCCAGCATTTT. It is translated as CASSPLGPQGNQPQHF.

The rearrangement links TRBV6-5 to TRBJ2-5, with 13 bases matching TRBD2. V dropped 2 bases and J dropped 4; count of bases not matched to a gene: 1. Germline V gene sequence: CDR1 MNHEY, CDR2 SVGAGI. The CDR3 spans 15 residues. The CDR3 region is CASSYTSGGAETQYF. In DNA form, the CDR3 reads TGTGCCAGCAGTTACACTAGCGGGGGGGCAGAGACCCAGTACTTC.

This clone showed up just a few times. The chain recombines TRBV7-9 with TRBJ1-1, with TRBD1 as a possible D gene (6 bases). Trimming took 5 bases from V and 4 from J, leaving 17 bases between them. Germline CDR1 reads SEHNR; CDR2 reads FQNEAQ (reference sequence). The CDR3 is 15 amino acids. This CDR3 reads CASSRLGGLGTEAFF. The CDR3 DNA is TGTGCCAGCAGCCGGCTCGGGGGGCTTGGCACTGAAGCTTTCTTT. The full variable domain, with the rest looked up from reference TRBV7-9 and TRBJ1-1, is DTGVSQNPRHKITKRGQNVTFRCDPISEHNRLYWYRQTLGQGPEFLTYFQNEAQLEKSRLLSDRFSAERPKGSFSTLEIQRTEQGDSAMYLCASSRLGGLGTEAFFGQGTRLTVV.

J is TRBJ2-2 and V is TRBV10-3; D possibly corresponds to TRBD2 (6 bases). CDR3 length: 13 residues. The V and J ends lost 6 bases and 5 bases respectively, with 10 bases between them. Germline V CDR1 and CDR2: ENHRY, SYGVKD. The CDR3 bases are TGTGCCATCAGCCCGGGAGAAACCGGGGAGCTGTTTTTT. Translation gives CAISPGETGELFF.